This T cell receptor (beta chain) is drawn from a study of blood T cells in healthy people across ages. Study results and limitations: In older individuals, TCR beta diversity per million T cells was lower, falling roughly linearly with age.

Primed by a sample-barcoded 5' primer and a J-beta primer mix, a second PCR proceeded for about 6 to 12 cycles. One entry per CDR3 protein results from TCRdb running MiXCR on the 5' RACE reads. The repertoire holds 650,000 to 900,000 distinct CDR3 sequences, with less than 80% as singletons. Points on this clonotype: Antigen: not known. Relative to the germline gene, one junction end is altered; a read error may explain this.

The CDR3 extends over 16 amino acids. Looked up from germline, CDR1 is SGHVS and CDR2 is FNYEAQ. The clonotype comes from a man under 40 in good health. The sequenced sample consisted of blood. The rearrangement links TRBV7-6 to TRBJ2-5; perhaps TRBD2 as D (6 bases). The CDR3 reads CTSSLGGLAVQETQYF. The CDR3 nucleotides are TGTACCAGCAGCTTAGGTGGCTTAGCGGTCCAAGAGACCCAGTACTTC. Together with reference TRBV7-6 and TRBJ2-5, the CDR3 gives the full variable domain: GAGVSQSPRYKVTKRGQDVALRCDPISGHVSLYWYRQALGQGPEFLTYFNYEAQQDKSGLPNDRFSAERPEGSISTLTIQRTEQRDSAMYRCTSSLGGLAVQETQYFGPGTRLLVL.